A selection of T cell receptor beta chains follows, all from one sample in a study of shared clonotypes between healthy human individuals. The protocol was immunoSEQ multiplex PCR, while the TCRdb copy is restricted to in-frame clones and leaves out a portion. The table shows around 980,000 clones, with about 84% occurring only once. Specimen: memory CD4+ T cells from PBMCs. All receptors derive from a man between 18 and 29 years old in good health. Some clones in this sample may be carry-over from other donors' samples. CDR3s include the opening cysteine and the closing phenylalanine or tryptophan. Each record gives: J gene, clone size, V gene, D gene, CDR3 protein, CDR3 DNA. A D gene is named only where the DNA matches it firmly. Some rows mark clone size as missing; the rest say once, few, many or name a class of expanded clone.

j_call: TRBJ2-3; clone_size: -; v_call: TRBV5-6; d_call: -; cdr3_aa: CASSLYRGTQYF; cdr3_nt: TGTGCCAGCAGCTTATACCGGGGGACGCAGTATTTT
j_call: TRBJ1-2; clone_size: -; v_call: TRBV2; d_call: -; cdr3_aa: CASSEDARYGSYTF; cdr3_nt: TGTGCCAGCAGTGAAGACGCCCGATATGGAAGCTACACCTTC
j_call: TRBJ2-3; clone_size: -; v_call: TRBV5-4; d_call: -; cdr3_aa: CASSLDIGLGGDTQYF; cdr3_nt: TGTGCCAGCAGCCTAGACATCGGACTAGGGGGAGATACGCAGTATTTT
j_call: TRBJ2-5; clone_size: once; v_call: TRBV29-1; d_call: -; cdr3_aa: CSAEVETQYF; cdr3_nt: TGCAGCGCCGAGGTGGAGACCCAGTACTTC
j_call: TRBJ2-3; clone_size: -; v_call: TRBV29-1; d_call: TRBD1; cdr3_aa: CSVLGQVTDTQYF; cdr3_nt: TGCAGCGTTTTAGGACAGGTAACAGATACGCAGTATTTT
j_call: TRBJ2-3; clone_size: -; v_call: TRBV28; d_call: -; cdr3_aa: CASSLTSTDTQYF; cdr3_nt: TGTGCCAGCAGTTTAACTAGCACAGATACGCAGTATTTT
j_call: TRBJ2-3; clone_size: -; v_call: TRBV2; d_call: -; cdr3_aa: CASSEISGTSTDTQYF; cdr3_nt: TGTGCCAGCAGTGAAATCAGCGGCACCAGCACAGATACGCAGTATTTT
j_call: TRBJ2-3; clone_size: -; v_call: TRBV5-1; d_call: -; cdr3_aa: CASSLAPSITDTQYF; cdr3_nt: TGCGCCAGCAGCTTGGCCCCTAGCATCACAGATACGCAGTATTTT
j_call: TRBJ1-5; clone_size: few; v_call: TRBV7-3; d_call: -; cdr3_aa: CASSFLQTNQPQHF; cdr3_nt: TGTGCCAGCAGCTTCCTCCAGACAAATCAGCCCCAGCATTTT
j_call: TRBJ1-4; clone_size: -; v_call: TRBV6-5; d_call: TRBD1; cdr3_aa: CASSSDRGREKLFF; cdr3_nt: TGTGCCAGCAGTTCGGACAGGGGTAGGGAAAAACTGTTTTTT